This TCR beta chain was found in a study of CD8+ T cells in alopecia areata. Study-level findings and limits: Relative to normal scalp, lesional scalp, especially alopecia totalis/universalis, showed higher clonality. Tofacitinib significantly lowered scalp clonality and expanded CD8+ clones among the top 100. Sequencing of scalp samples also captures resident alphabeta T cells of normal skin.

The germline V and J ends were trimmed by 1 base and 7 bases, with 8 bases remaining between them. The CDR3 is 13 residues long. Germline values: CDR1 SNHLY, CDR2 FYNNEI. Comments on this clone: Its specificity is not known.

Treatment here: oral pan-JAK inhibitor, 5-10 mg twice daily. RNA was isolated and reverse transcribed to cDNA, the sequencing template. This table comes from immunoSEQ multiplex PCR, and its TCRdb copy is limited to in-frame clones, with some not included. The repertoire holds approximately 180,000 clones, with around three fifths as singletons. The sequencing here drew on CD4+ T cells sorted from blood, taken around week 47, from a patient treated with tofacitinib. This TCR derives from a human donor with alopecia areata. This chain connects TRBV2 to TRBJ1-5, with no clear D. This chain's CDR3 is CASSEGRGQPQHF. The CDR3 bases are TGTGCCAGCAGTGAAGGACGGGGACAGCCCCAGCATTTT.